This is a list of T cell receptor beta chains from one sample in a study of blood T cell repertoires in COVID-19. The method was immunoSEQ multiplex PCR; TCRdb's version includes in-frame clones alone and lacks a portion of them. The repertoire holds a few hundred thousand clones, roughly 84% seen once, with 1% in the top ten. Sequencing input: peripheral blood. The receptors derive from a man aged 50 or older with active or convalescent COVID-19. Both conserved end residues are part of each CDR3. The D gene is left open where the match is weak.

V gene	J gene	D gene	CDR3 protein	CDR3 DNA
TRBV27	TRBJ1-1	NA	CASSLHRANTEAFF	TGTGCCAGCAGTTTGCACAGGGCGAACACTGAAGCTTTCTTT
TRBV6-5	TRBJ1-6	NA	CASSYSRDTYNSPLHF	TGTGCCAGCAGTTACAGCCGGGACACCTATAATTCACCCCTCCACTTT
TRBV10-2	TRBJ2-7	TRBD2	CASRAGGSSYEQYF	TGCGCCAGCAGGGCGGGAGGCTCATCCTACGAGCAGTACTTC
TRBV6-6	TRBJ2-7	NA	CASRWSAGEQYF	TGTGCCAGCCGTTGGTCCGCAGGCGAGCAGTACTTC
TRBV27	TRBJ1-2	TRBD1	CASSRQGVYGYTF	TGTGCCAGCAGCAGACAGGGGGTCTATGGCTACACCTTC
TRBV28	TRBJ1-6	NA	CASSSPLPGARSPLHF	TGTGCCAGCAGTTCCCCCCTTCCAGGGGCTAGATCACCCCTCCACTTT
TRBV7-3	TRBJ2-1	TRBD2	CASSLLGLAGANEQFF	TGTGCCAGCAGCTTACTAGGACTAGCGGGAGCCAATGAGCAGTTCTTC
TRBV6-5	TRBJ1-1	TRBD1	CASTRQGATEAFF	TGTGCCAGCACCAGACAGGGGGCGACTGAAGCTTTCTTT
TRBV29-1	TRBJ1-2	TRBD1	CSVRTGGYGYTF	TGCAGCGTTCGGACAGGGGGGTATGGCTACACCTTC
TRBV11-1	TRBJ2-1	NA	CASSLEISFNEQFF	TGTGCCAGCAGCTTGGAGATCTCATTCAATGAGCAGTTCTTC
TRBV11-2	TRBJ2-7	TRBD2	CASSLRLAGVTGSYEQYF	TGTGCCAGCAGCTTACGGTTAGCGGGGGTTACTGGATCCTACGAGCAGTACTTC
TRBV11-3	TRBJ2-7	TRBD1	CASSLGQGASYEQYF	TGTGCCAGCAGCTTGGGACAGGGGGCCTCCTACGAGCAGTACTTC
TRBV6-1	TRBJ1-2	TRBD1	CASSNQGQNYGYTF	TGTGCCAGCAGCAACCAGGGACAGAACTATGGCTACACCTTC
TRBV5-1	TRBJ1-3	NA	CASSGEGASGNTIYF	TGCGCCAGCAGCGGGGAGGGCGCCTCTGGAAACACCATATATTTT
TRBV19	TRBJ2-7	NA	CASSGQRGYEQYF	TGTGCCAGTAGCGGACAGCGAGGCTACGAGCAGTACTTC